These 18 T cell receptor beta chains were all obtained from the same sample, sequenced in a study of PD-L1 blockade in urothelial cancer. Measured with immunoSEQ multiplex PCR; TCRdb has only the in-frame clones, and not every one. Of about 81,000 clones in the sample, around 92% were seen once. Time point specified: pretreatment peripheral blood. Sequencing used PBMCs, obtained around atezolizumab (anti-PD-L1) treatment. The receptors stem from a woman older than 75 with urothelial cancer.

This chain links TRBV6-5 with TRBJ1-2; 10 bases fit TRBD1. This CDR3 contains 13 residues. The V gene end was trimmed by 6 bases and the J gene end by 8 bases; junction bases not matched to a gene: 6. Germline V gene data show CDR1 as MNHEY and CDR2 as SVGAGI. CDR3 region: CASSQGTGVGYTF. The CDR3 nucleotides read TGTGCCAGCAGCCAAGGGACAGGGGTCGGCTACACCTTC.

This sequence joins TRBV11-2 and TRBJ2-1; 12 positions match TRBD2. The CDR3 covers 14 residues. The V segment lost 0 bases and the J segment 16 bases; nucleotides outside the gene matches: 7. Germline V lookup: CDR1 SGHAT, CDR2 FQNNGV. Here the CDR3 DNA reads TGTGCCAGCAGCTTAGAAACTAGCGGGAGGCCCAATTTCTTC. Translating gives CASSLETSGRPNFF. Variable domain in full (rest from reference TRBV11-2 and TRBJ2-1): EAGVAQSPRYKIIEKRQSVAFWCNPISGHATLYWYQQILGQGPKLLIQFQNNGVVDDSQLPKDRFSAERLKGVDSTLKIQPAKLEDSAVYLCASSLETSGRPNFFGPGTRLTVL.

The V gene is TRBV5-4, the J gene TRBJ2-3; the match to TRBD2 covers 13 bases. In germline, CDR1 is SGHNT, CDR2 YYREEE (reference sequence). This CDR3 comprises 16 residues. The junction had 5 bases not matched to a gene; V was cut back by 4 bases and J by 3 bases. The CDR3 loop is CASSLRTSGSTDTQYF. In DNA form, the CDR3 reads TGTGCCAGCAGCCTACGGACTAGCGGGAGTACAGATACGCAGTATTTT.

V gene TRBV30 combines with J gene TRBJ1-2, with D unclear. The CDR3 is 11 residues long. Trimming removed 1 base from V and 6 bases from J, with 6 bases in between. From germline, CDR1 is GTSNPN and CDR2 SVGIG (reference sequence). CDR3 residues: CAWSAPDGYTF. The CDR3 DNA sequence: TGTGCCTGGAGTGCCCCAGATGGCTACACCTTC.

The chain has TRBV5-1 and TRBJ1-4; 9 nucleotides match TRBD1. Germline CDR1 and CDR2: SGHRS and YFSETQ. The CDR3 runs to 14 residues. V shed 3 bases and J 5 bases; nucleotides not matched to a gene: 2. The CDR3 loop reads CASSSGTGNEKLFF. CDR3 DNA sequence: TGCGCCAGCAGCTCCGGGACAGGGAATGAAAAACTGTTTTTT.

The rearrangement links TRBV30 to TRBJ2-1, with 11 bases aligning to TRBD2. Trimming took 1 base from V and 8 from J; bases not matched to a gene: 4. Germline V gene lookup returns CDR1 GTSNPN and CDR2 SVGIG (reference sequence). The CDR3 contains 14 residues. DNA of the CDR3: TGTGCCTGGAGTGGAACTAGCGGGAGTTATGAGCAGTTCTTC. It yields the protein CAWSGTSGSYEQFF.

The CDR3 loop is CASSLDGTSGFGEQYF. The CDR3 nucleotides are TGCGCCAGCAGCTTAGACGGGACTAGCGGATTCGGCGAGCAGTACTTC. V gene TRBV5-1 combines with J gene TRBJ2-7, with 11 bases lining up with TRBD2. The CDR3 spans 16 residues. CDR1 is SGHRS, CDR2 YFSETQ, per germline. J lost 6 bases, V lost 2 bases, and 10 bases had no gene match.

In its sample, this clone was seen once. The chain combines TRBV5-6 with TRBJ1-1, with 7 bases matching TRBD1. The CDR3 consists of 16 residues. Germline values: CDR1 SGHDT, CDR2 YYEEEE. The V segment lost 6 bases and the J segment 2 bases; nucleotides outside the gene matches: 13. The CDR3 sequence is CASTFRGVIGNTEAFF. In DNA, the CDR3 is TGTGCCAGCACCTTCAGGGGGGTGATTGGAAACACTGAAGCTTTCTTT.

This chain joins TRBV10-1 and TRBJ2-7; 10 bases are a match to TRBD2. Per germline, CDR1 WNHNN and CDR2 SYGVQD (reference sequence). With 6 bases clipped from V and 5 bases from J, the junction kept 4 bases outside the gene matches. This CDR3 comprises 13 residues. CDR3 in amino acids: CASSTAGGDEQYF. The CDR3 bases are TGCGCCAGCAGCACAGCGGGAGGGGACGAGCAGTACTTC.

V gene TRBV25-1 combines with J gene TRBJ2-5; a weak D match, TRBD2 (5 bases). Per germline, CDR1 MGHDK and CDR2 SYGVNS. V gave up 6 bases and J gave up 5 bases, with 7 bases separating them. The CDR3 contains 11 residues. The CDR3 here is CASRRGETQYF. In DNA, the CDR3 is TGTGCCAGCAGGAGAGGGGAGACCCAGTACTTC.

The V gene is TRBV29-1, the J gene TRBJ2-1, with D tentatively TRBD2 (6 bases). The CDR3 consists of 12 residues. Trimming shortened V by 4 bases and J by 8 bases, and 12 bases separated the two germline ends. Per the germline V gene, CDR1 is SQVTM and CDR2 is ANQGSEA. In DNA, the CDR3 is TGCAGCGTTGCGGAGGGACCCTATGAGCAGTTCTTC. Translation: CSVAEGPYEQFF.

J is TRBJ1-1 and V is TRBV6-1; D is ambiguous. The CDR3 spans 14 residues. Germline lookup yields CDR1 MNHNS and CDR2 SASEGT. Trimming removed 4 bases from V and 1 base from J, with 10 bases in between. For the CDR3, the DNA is TGTGCCAGCAGTGTAACACAGAGGAACACTGAAGCTTTCTTT. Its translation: CASSVTQRNTEAFF.

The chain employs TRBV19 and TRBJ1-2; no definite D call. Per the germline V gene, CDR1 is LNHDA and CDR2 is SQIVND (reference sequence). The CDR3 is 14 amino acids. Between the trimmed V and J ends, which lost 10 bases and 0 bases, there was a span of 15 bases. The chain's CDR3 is CATRRFPSNYGYTF. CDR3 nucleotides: TGTGCCACCAGAAGATTTCCATCTAACTATGGCTACACCTTC.

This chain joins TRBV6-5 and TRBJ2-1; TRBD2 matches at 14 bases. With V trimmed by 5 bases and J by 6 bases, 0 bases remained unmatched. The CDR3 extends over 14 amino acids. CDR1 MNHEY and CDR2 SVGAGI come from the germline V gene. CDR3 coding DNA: TGTGCCAGCAGTGGACTAGCGGGAGGCAATGAGCAGTTCTTC. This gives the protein CASSGLAGGNEQFF.

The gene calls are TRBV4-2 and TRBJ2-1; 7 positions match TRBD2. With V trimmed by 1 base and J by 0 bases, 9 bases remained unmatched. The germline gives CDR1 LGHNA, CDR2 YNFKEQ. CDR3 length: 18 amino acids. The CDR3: CASSQGGRGGSSYNEQFF. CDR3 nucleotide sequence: TGTGCCAGCAGCCAAGGGGGTCGGGGCGGGAGCTCCTACAATGAGCAGTTCTTC.

This CDR3 reads CASSMERLAGNYEQFF. In DNA form, the CDR3 reads TGTGCCAGCAGCATGGAACGACTAGCGGGGAACTATGAGCAGTTCTTC. This chain links TRBV7-9 with TRBJ2-1; 11 nucleotides align to TRBD2. V trimming: 5 bases; J trimming: 8 bases; junction bases outside the gene matches: 11. The CDR3 runs 16 residues. Per the germline V gene, CDR1 is SEHNR and CDR2 is FQNEAQ (reference sequence).

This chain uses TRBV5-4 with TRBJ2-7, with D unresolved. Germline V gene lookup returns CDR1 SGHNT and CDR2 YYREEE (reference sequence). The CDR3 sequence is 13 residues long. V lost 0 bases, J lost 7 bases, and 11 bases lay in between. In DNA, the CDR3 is TGTGCCAGCAGCTTGGCGCTGGGCTGGGAGCAGTACTTC. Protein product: CASSLALGWEQYF.

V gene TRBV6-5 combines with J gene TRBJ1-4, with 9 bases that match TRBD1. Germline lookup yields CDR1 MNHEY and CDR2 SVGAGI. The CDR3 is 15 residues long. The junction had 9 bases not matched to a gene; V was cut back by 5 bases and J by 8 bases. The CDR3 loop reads CASSPAGQGKEKLFF. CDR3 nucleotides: TGTGCCAGCAGTCCTGCCGGACAGGGGAAAGAAAAACTGTTTTTT.